The sequence of this T cell receptor beta chain was determined in a study of shared clonotypes between healthy human individuals. Data came from immunoSEQ multiplex PCR; TCRdb stores just in-frame clones and leaves some out. The table records around 100,000 clones, approximately 65% of them present only once. This CDR3 comprises 11 residues. From germline, CDR1 is MNHNS and CDR2 SASEGT. Deletions cut 7 bases from V and 8 bases from J, with 9 bases between. The chain uses TRBV6-1 and TRBJ2-1, with no clear D. The sequencing input was memory CD8+ T cells sorted from blood. The subset denotes: CD45RO+ cells pooled with CCR7-negative TemRA cells. The sequence derives from a woman aged 25 to 45 in good health. This chain's CDR3 is CASTVDHEQFF. The DNA for the CDR3 is TGTGCCAGCACCGTTGACCATGAGCAGTTCTTC.